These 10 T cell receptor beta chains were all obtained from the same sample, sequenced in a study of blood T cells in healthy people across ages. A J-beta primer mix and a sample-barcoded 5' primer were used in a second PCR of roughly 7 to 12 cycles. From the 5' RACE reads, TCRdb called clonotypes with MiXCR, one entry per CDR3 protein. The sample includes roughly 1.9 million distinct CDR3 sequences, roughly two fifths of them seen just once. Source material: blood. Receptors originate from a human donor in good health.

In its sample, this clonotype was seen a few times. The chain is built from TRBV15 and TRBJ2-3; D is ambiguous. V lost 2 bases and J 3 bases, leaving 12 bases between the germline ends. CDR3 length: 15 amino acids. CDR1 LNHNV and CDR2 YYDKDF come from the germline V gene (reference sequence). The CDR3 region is CATSRNLGETDTQYF. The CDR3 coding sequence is TGTGCCACCAGCAGAAACTTGGGCGAAACAGATACGCAGTATTTT.

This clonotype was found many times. DNA of the CDR3: TGTGCCAGCAGTTTGGGACATAATCCCTTCTACGAGCAGTACTTC. Encoded protein: CASSLGHNPFYEQYF. The gene calls are TRBV12-3 or TRBV12-4 and TRBJ2-7, with D possibly TRBD1 on 6 matching bases. The V end was cut by 3 bases, the J end by 3 bases, with 15 bases between. CDR3 size: 15 residues.

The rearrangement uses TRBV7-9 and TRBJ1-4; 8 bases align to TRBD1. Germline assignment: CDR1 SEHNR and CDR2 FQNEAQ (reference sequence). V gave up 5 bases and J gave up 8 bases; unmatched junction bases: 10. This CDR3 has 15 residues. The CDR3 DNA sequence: TGTGCCAGCAGCCCCGGACAGGGAGAAGGCGAAAAACTGTTTTTT. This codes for CASSPGQGEGEKLFF.

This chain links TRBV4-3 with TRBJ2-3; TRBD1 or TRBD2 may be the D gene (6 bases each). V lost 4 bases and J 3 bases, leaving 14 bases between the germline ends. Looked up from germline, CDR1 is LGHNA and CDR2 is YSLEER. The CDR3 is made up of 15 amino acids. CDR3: CASSREGGRTDTQYF. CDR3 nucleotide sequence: TGCGCCAGCAGCCGAGAGGGGGGTAGGACAGATACGCAGTATTTT.

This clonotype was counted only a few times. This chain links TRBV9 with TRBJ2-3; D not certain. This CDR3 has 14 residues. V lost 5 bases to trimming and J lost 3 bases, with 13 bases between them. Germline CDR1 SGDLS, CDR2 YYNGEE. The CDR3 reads CASRKDPWTDTQYF. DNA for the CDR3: TGTGCCAGCAGAAAGGACCCCTGGACAGATACGCAGTATTTT.

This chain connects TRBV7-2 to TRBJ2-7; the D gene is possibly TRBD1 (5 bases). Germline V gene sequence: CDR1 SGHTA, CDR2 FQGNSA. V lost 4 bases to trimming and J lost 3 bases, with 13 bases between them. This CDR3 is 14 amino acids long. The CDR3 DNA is TGTGCCAGCAGCTATAGGGGATCCCACTACGAGCAGTACTTC. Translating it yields CASSYRGSHYEQYF.

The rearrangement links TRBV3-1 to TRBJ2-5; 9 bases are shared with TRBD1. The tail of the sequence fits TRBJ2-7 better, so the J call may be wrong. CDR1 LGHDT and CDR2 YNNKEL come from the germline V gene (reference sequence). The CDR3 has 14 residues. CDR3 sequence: CASSLITGGSEQYF. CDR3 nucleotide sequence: TGTGCCAGCAGCCTAATTACAGGGGGCAGCGAGCAGTACTTC.

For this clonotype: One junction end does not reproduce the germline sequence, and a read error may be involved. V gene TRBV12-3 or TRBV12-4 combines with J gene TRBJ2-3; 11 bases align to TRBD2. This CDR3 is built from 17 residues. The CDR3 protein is CASSHDSGGARTDTRYF. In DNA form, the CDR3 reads TGTGCCAGCAGTCACGATAGCGGGGGGGCTCGCACAGATACGCGGTATTTT.

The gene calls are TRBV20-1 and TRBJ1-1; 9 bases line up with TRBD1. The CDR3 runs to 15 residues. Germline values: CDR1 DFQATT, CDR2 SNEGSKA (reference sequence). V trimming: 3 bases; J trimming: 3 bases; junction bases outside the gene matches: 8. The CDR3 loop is CSASGTGGGYTEAFF. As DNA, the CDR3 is TGCAGTGCTAGTGGTACAGGGGGCGGGTACACTGAAGCTTTCTTT.

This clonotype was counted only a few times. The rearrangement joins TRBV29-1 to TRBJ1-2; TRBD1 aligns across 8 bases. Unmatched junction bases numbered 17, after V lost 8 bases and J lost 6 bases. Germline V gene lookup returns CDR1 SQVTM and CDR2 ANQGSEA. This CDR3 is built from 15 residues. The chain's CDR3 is CSFLPGQENGDGYTF. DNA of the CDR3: TGCAGCTTTCTGCCGGGACAGGAAAATGGAGATGGCTACACCTTC. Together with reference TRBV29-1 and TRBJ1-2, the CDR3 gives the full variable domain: SAVISQKPSRDICQRGTSLTIQCQVDSQVTMMFWYRQQPGQSLTLIATANQGSEATYESGFVIDKFPISRPNLTFSTLTVSNMSPEDSSIYLCSFLPGQENGDGYTFGSGTRLTVV.